This TCR beta chain was sequenced in a study of T cell changes during pregnancy in multiple sclerosis. TCRdb keeps only in-frame clones here, not all; method: immunoSEQ multiplex PCR. Of about 47,000 clones detected, 80% to 90% appear once; the ten largest clones hold 6.5% to 9.5%. The CDR3 is 15 amino acids. V shed 6 bases, J shed 4 bases, and the junction held 8 bases outside the gene matches. The germline gives CDR1 LNHDA, CDR2 SQIVND (reference sequence). The TCR comes from a female donor with multiple sclerosis, enrolled in a pregnancy study. Material: CD8+ T cells from peripheral blood mononuclear cells, obtained in the second trimester of pregnancy. The chain links TRBV19 to TRBJ2-2; 7 bases are a match to TRBD2. In DNA form, the CDR3 reads TGTGCCAGTAGAATAAGTGGGGGGGGCACCGGGGAGCTGTTTTTT. Its translation: CASRISGGGTGELFF.